This T cell receptor (beta chain) was identified in a study of beta chain features in type 1 diabetes. Cells sorted by CD45RO/CCR7/CD25/CD127/CD95/CD27 comprised CD4+ naive, central memory, regulatory and stem cell-like memory cells. This clone was counted a few times. Its antigen is unknown. Expressed TCRB transcripts got sequenced, as all isolated RNA was reverse transcribed. TCRdb's table, derived via immunoSEQ multiplex PCR, lists solely in-frame clones and lacks some. The sample records over 600,000 clones, roughly 12% being singletons. Study results and limitations: Type 1 diabetes patients had TCRB CDR3s that were shorter (moderately but significantly so) in all four CD4+ subsets. A possible short-template PCR bias applies equally to patients and controls. Patients' naive, central memory and Treg TCRB repertoires seemed closer to one another than those of healthy donors.

The CDR3 contains 15 residues. Germline lookup yields CDR1 SEHNR and CDR2 FQNEAQ (reference sequence). Trimming shortened V by 5 bases and J by 6 bases, and 14 bases separated the two germline ends. V gene TRBV7-9 combines with J gene TRBJ1-6; D not certain. The specimen was naive CD4+ T cells from blood. This TCR came from a man between 25 and 39 years old with type 1 diabetes. Here the CDR3 DNA reads TGTGCCAGCAGCCATGGCTTGAGGGCTAATTCACCCCTCCACTTT. Its translation: CASSHGLRANSPLHF.